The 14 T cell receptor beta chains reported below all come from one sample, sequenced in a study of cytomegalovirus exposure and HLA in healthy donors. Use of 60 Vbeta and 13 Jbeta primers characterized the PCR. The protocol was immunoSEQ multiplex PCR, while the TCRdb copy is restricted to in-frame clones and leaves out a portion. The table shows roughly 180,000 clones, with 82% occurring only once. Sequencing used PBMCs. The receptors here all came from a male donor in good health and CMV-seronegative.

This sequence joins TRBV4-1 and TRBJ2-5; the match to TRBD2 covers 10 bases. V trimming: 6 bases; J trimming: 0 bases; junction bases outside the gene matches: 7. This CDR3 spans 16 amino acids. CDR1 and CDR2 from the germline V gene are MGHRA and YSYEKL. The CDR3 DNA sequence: TGCGCCAGCAGAGAAGCGGGGGGGACGCACCAAGAGACCCAGTACTTC. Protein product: CASREAGGTHQETQYF.

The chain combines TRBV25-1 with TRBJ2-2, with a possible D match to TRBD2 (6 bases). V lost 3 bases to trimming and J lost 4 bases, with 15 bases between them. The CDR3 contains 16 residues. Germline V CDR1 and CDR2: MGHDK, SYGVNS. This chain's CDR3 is CASSDPTSFFTGELFF. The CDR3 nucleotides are TGTGCCAGCAGTGACCCCACTAGCTTTTTCACCGGGGAGCTGTTTTTT.

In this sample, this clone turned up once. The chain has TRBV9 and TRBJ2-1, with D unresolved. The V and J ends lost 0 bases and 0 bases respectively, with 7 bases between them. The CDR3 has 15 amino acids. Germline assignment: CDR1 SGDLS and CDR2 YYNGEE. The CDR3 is CASSVGFYSYNEQFF. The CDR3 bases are TGTGCCAGCAGCGTAGGGTTCTACTCCTACAATGAGCAGTTCTTC.

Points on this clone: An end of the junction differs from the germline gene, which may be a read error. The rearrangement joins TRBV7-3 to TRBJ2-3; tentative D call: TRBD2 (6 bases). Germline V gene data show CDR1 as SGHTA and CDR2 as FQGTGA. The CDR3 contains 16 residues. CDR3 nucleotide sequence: TGTGCCAGCGGCTTAATGGCTGCGGGGAACACAGATACGCAGTATTTT. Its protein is CASGLMAAGNTDTQYF.

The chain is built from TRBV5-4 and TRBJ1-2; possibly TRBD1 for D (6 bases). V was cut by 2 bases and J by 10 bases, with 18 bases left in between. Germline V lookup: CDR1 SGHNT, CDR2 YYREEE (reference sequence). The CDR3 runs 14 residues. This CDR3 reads CASSFNPGQAHYTF. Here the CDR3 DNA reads TGTGCCAGCAGCTTTAATCCGGGACAAGCTCACTACACCTTC.

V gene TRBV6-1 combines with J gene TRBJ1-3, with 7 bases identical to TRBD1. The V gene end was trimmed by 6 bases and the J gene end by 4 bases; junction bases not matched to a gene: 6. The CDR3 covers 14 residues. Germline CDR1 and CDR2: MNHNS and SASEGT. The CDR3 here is CASRDRVSGNTIYF. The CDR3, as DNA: TGTGCCAGCAGAGACAGGGTGTCCGGAAACACCATATATTTT.

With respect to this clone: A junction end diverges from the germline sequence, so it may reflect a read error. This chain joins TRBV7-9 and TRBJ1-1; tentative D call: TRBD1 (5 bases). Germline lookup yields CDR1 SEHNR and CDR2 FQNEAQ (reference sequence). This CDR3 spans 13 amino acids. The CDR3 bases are TGTTCCAGCAGCGGGAGGGGATCCACTGAAGCTTTCTTT. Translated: CSSSGRGSTEAFF. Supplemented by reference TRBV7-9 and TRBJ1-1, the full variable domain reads DTGVSQNPRHKITKRGQNVTFRCDPISEHNRLYWYRQTLGQGPEFLTYFQNEAQLEKSRLLSDRFSAERPKGSFSTLEIQRTEQGDSAMYLCSSSGRGSTEAFFGQGTRLTVV.

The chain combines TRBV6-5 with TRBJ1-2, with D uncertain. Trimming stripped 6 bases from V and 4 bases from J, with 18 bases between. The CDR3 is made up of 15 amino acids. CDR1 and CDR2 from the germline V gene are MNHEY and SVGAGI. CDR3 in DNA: TGTGCCAGCAGCTCCATTCGGAGGTCGGGCTATGGCTACACCTTC. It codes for CASSSIRRSGYGYTF.

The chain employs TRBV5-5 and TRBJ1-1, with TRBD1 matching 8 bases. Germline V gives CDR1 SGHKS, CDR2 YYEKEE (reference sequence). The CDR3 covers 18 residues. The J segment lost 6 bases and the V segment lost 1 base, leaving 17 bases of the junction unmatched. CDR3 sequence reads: CASSLTPIQGVGLAEAFF. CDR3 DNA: TGTGCCAGCAGCTTGACCCCAATACAGGGGGTCGGTTTAGCTGAAGCTTTCTTT.

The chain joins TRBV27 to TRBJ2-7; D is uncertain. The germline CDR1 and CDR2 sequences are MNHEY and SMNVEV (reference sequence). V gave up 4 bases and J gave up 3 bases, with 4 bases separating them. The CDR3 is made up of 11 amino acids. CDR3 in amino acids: CASSSYYEQYF. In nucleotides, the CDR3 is TGTGCCAGCAGTTCCTACTACGAGCAGTACTTC.

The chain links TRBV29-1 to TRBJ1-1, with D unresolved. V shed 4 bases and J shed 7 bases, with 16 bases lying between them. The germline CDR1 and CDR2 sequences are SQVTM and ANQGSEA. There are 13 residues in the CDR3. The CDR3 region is CSVGSRARLEAFF. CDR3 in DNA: TGCAGCGTTGGTTCGAGGGCCCGGCTTGAAGCTTTCTTT.

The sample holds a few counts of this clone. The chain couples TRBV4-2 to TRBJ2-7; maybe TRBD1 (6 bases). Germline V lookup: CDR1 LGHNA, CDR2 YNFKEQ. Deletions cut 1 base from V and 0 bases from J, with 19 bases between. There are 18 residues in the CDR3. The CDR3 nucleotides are TGTGCCAGCAGCCAAGCGGCAGGGGTGCGTCCAGGCTCCTACGAGCAGTACTTC. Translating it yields CASSQAAGVRPGSYEQYF.

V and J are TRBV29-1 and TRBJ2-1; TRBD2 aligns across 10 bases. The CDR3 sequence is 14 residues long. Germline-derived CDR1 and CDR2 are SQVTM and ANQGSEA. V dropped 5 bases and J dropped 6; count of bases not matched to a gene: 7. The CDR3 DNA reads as TGCAGCGTTACCGGGACTAGCGCCGGCAATGAGCAGTTCTTC. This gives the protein CSVTGTSAGNEQFF.

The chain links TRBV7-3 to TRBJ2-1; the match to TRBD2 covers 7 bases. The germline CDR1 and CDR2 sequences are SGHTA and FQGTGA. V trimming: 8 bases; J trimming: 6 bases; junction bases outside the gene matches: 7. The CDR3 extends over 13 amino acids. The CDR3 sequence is CASALRGVNEQFF. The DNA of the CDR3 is TGTGCCAGCGCTCTCCGGGGGGTCAATGAGCAGTTCTTC.